This TCR beta chain was observed in a study of T cell clonotyping in hematopoietic cell transplantation. Study outcomes and limitations: Graft donor and pretransplant recipient Inverse Simpson Index values predicted broader posttransplant TCR diversity. Recipient TCR diversity dropped after transplant; expanded clonotypes rose from day 30 to 180. At the given depth, recipient repertoires were over 95% de novo clonotypes.

The repertoire was sequenced with immunoSEQ multiplex PCR; TCRdb's copy has only in-frame clones and lacks some. The sample consists of about 70,000 clones, approximately 94% of them appearing once. V lost 0 bases to trimming and J lost 4 bases, with 18 bases between them. CDR3 length equals 17 residues. CDR1 and CDR2 from the germline V gene are MNHEY and SMNVEV (reference sequence). This clone is a singleton in its sample. The antigen remains unidentified. The sample consisted of peripheral blood mononuclear cells. This sequence was found in a man in his forties or fifties in good health. Some clones in this sample may be carry-over from other donors' samples. The V and J genes are TRBV27 and TRBJ1-1; D possibly corresponds to TRBD1 (5 bases). The CDR3 sequence: CASSLSVRGSLLTEAFF. In nucleotides, the CDR3 is TGTGCCAGCAGTTTATCGGTCCGGGGCAGTCTTCTCACTGAAGCTTTCTTT.